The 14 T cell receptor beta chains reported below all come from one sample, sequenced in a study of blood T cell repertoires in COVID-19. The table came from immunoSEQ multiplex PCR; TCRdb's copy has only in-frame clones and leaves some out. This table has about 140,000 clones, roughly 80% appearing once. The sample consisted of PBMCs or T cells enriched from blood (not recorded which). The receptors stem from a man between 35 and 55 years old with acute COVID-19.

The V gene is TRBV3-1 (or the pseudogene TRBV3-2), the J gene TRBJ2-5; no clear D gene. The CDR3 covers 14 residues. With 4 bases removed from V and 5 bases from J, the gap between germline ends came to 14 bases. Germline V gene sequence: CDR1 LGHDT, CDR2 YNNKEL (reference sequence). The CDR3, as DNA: TGTGCCAGCAGCCCGTCCCCGGTATTGGAGACCCAGTACTTC. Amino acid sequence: CASSPSPVLETQYF.

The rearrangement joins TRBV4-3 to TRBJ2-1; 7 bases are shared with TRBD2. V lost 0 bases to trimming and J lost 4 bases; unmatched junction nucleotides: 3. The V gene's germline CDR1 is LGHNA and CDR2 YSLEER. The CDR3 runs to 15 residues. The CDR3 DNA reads TGCGCCAGCAGCCAAGAATTAGCGGGTTACAATGAGCAGTTCTTC. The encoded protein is CASSQELAGYNEQFF.

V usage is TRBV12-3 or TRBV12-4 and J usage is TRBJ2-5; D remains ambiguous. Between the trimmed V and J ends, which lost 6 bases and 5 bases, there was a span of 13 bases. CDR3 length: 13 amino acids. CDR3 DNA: TGTGCCAGCAGGAGTACAGTCTCGGAGACCCAGTACTTC. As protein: CASRSTVSETQYF.

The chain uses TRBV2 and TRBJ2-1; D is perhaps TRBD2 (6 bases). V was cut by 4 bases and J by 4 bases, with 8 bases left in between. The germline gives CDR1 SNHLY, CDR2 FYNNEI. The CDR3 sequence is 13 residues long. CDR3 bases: TGTGCCAGCAGTGTTGGGAGGTACAATGAGCAGTTCTTC. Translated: CASSVGRYNEQFF.

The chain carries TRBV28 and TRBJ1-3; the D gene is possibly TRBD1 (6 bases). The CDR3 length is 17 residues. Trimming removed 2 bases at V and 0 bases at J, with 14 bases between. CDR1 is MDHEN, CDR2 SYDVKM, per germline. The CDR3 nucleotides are TGTGCCAGCAGTTTACCGCAGGGGACATTCTCTGGAAACACCATATATTTT. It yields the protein CASSLPQGTFSGNTIYF.

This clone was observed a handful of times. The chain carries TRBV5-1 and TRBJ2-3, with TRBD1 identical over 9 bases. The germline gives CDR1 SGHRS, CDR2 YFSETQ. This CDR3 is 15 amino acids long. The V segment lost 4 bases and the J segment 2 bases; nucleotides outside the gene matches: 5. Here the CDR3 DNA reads TGCGCCAGCAGCCCACAGGGGGCCCCCACAGATACGCAGTATTTT. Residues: CASSPQGAPTDTQYF.

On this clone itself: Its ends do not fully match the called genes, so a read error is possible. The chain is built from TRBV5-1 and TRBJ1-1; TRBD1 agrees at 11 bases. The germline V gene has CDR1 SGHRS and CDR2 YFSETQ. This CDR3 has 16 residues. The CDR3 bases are TGCGCCAGCAGTTTGGGACAGGGGGAGTTGAGTACTGAAGCTTTCTTT. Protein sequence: CASSLGQGELSTEAFF.

CDR3 in DNA: TGTGCCACCAGTGACCCGGGGTCAGGGACCCAGTACTTC. Translated: CATSDPGSGTQYF. The V call is TRBV24-1, the J call TRBJ2-5, with D possibly TRBD2 on 5 matching bases. The CDR3 is 13 residues long. Germline V lookup: CDR1 KGHDR, CDR2 SFDVKD. V lost 4 bases and J lost 7, with 12 bases in between.

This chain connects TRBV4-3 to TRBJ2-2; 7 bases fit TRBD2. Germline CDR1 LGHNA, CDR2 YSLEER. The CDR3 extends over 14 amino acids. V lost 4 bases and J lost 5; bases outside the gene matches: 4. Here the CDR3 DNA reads TGCGCCAGCAGCCCGCACGGGGGGACCGGGGAGCTGTTTTTT. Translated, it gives CASSPHGGTGELFF.

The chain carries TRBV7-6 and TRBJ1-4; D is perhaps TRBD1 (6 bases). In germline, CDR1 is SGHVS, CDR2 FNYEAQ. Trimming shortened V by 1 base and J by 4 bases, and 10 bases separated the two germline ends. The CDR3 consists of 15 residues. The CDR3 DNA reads TGTGCCAGCAGCTTAGTCGGGGGGCATAATGAAAAACTGTTTTTT. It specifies CASSLVGGHNEKLFF.

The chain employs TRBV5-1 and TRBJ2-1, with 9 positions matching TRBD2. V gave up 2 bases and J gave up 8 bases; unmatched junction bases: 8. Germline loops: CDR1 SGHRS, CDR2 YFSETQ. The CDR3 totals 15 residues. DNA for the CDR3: TGCGCCAGCAGCTTTAGCGGGAGAAGTCGGGATGAGCAGTTCTTC. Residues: CASSFSGRSRDEQFF.

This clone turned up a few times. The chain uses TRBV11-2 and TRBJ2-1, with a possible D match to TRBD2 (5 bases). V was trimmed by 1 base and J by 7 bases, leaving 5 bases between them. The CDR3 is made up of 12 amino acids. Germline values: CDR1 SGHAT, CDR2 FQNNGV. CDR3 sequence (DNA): TGTGCCAGCAGCTTAGCGGGGAATGAGCAGTTCTTC. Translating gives CASSLAGNEQFF.

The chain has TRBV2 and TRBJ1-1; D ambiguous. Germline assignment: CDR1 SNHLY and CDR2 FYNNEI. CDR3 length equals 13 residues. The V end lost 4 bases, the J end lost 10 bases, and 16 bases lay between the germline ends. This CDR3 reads CASSVRAALGAFF. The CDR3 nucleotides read TGTGCCAGCAGTGTGCGGGCAGCTCTCGGAGCTTTCTTT.

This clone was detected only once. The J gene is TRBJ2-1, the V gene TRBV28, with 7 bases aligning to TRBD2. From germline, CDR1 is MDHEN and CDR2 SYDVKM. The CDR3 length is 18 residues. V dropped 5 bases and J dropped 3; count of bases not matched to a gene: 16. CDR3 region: CASSPLLAAEPVYNEQFF. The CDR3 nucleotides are TGTGCCAGCAGTCCCCTTCTAGCGGCGGAGCCTGTCTACAATGAGCAGTTCTTC.